The 28 T cell receptor beta chains below were found in one sample sequenced in a study of T cells in Graves' hyperthyroidism and ophthalmopathy. Amplification targeted TCR beta CDR3 regions from RNA transcripts. HTBI primers were used for first-round RT-PCR of the TCR CDR3. In TCRdb, the multiplex PCR reads were re-called with MiXCR into one record per CDR3 protein. Of under 450,000 distinct CDR3 sequences in the sample, 15% to 18% were seen once. What was sequenced was blood. These receptors all stem from a woman aged 18-29 years with Graves' hyperthyroidism.

This clonotype was detected many times. The chain joins TRBV27 to TRBJ2-7; D is unresolved. Germline V CDR1 and CDR2: MNHEY, SMNVEV (reference sequence). This CDR3 is built from 13 residues. The germline V and J ends were trimmed by 5 bases and 0 bases, with 8 bases remaining between them. The chain's CDR3 is CASSPHNSYEQYF. The DNA of the CDR3 is TGTGCCAGCAGTCCGCACAACTCCTACGAGCAGTACTTC.

The gene calls are TRBV24-1 and TRBJ1-3, with a tentative D call TRBD1 (5 bases). The CDR3 is 14 residues long. V gave up 3 bases and J gave up 2 bases, with 7 bases separating them. The germline V gene has CDR1 KGHDR and CDR2 SFDVKD. For the CDR3, the DNA is TGTGCCACCAGTGATACCAGGGCTGGAAACACCATATATTTT. Translation: CATSDTRAGNTIYF.

This chain uses TRBV5-1 with TRBJ2-3; D remains unclear. Per germline, CDR1 SGHRS and CDR2 YFSETQ. V lost 3 bases and J lost 4, with 21 bases in between. This CDR3 is 17 amino acids long. The CDR3 nucleotides are TGCGCCAGCAGCTCTCACCTGCGCACCGTCGGCCCAGATACGCAGTATTTT. It codes for CASSSHLRTVGPDTQYF. The whole variable domain, filled in from reference TRBV5-1 and TRBJ2-3, reads KAGVTQTPRYLIKTRGQQVTLSCSPISGHRSVSWYQQTPGQGLQFLFEYFSETQRNKGNFPGRFSGRQFSNSRSEMNVSTLELGDSALYLCASSSHLRTVGPDTQYFGPGTRLTVL.

This clonotype was observed at least ten times. The J gene is TRBJ1-1, the V gene TRBV3-1, with 8 bases lining up with TRBD1. The CDR3 is made up of 15 amino acids. V lost 4 bases, J lost 1 base, and 5 bases stayed unmatched. CDR1 and CDR2 (germline): LGHDT, YNNKEL (reference sequence). CDR3 sequence (DNA): TGTGCCAGCAGCCCTTGGACAGGGCCGAACACTGAAGCTTTCTTT. Translation gives CASSPWTGPNTEAFF.

The rearrangement uses TRBV5-1 and TRBJ1-4; TRBD1 agrees at 7 bases. V dropped 3 bases and J dropped 8; count of bases not matched to a gene: 10. The CDR3 runs 15 residues. Germline V gene data show CDR1 as SGHRS and CDR2 as YFSETQ. CDR3 sequence reads: CASSSTTGTAEKLFF. In DNA, the CDR3 is TGCGCCAGCAGCTCAACAACCGGGACAGCCGAAAAACTGTTTTTT. Filled out from reference TRBV5-1 and TRBJ1-4, the complete variable domain reads KAGVTQTPRYLIKTRGQQVTLSCSPISGHRSVSWYQQTPGQGLQFLFEYFSETQRNKGNFPGRFSGRQFSNSRSEMNVSTLELGDSALYLCASSSTTGTAEKLFFGSGTQLSVL.

This clonotype was recorded at least ten times. DNA for the CDR3: TGTGCCAGCTCACCAGATTTAGGGTCAGATACGCAGTATTTT. Its translation is CASSPDLGSDTQYF. The V gene is TRBV18, the J gene TRBJ2-3; D is ambiguous. The CDR3 is 14 residues long. V dropped 2 bases and J dropped 4 bases, with 10 bases sitting between them. The germline CDR1 and CDR2 sequences are KGHSH and LQKENI.

At least ten counts were recorded for this clonotype. The chain links TRBV2 to TRBJ2-1; 7 positions agree with TRBD2. The CDR3 has 15 amino acids. Trimming at V came to 5 bases and at J to 2 bases, leaving 6 bases not matched to a gene. Germline lookup yields CDR1 SNHLY and CDR2 FYNNEI. Here the CDR3 reads CASSWTRRAYNEQFF. Written as DNA, the CDR3 is TGTGCCAGCAGTTGGACTAGAAGGGCCTACAATGAGCAGTTCTTC.

This clonotype was seen once. V is TRBV20-1 and J is TRBJ2-5; D perhaps matches TRBD1 (5 bases). Per the germline V gene, CDR1 is DFQATT and CDR2 is SNEGSKA (reference sequence). The ends were cut back, 2 bases at V and 4 bases at J, with 17 bases in the middle. The CDR3 extends over 15 amino acids. CDR3 protein: CSARSRVSMVETQYF. For the CDR3, the DNA is TGCAGTGCTAGATCCAGGGTTTCAATGGTAGAGACCCAGTACTTC.

Remarks on this clonotype: This clone may be a read error of a much larger clone one base away. The chain carries TRBV7-3 and TRBJ1-1; no clear D. This CDR3 region has 15 residues. Germline CDR1 and CDR2: SGHTA and FQGTGA. The CDR3 nucleotides are TGTACCAGCAGCTTAACGGCAGGAGTGAACACTGAAGCTTTCTTT. Translating gives CTSSLTAGVNTEAFF.

Only a few counts were recorded for this clonotype. The rearrangement uses TRBV20-1 and TRBJ2-2, with TRBD1 identical over 7 bases. CDR1 DFQATT and CDR2 SNEGSKA come from the germline V gene (reference sequence). CDR3 length equals 13 residues. J was trimmed by 4 bases and V by 2 bases; bases with no gene match: 1. CDR3 nucleotide sequence: TGCAGTGCTAGAAGACAGGGCACCGGGGAGCTGTTTTTT. Residues: CSARRQGTGELFF.

This clonotype was counted many times. The CDR3 reads CATRVLNTEAFF. As DNA, the CDR3 is TGTGCCACCCGAGTCCTCAACACTGAAGCTTTCTTT. V gene TRBV6-2 or TRBV6-3 combines with J gene TRBJ1-1; D uncertain. The CDR3 runs 12 residues. Trimming shortened V by 10 bases and J by 2 bases, and 11 bases separated the two germline ends. CDR1 MNHEY and CDR2 SVGEGT come from the germline V gene.

This clonotype was detected ten times or more. The rearrangement links TRBV12-3 or TRBV12-4 to TRBJ1-3; possibly TRBD1 for D (5 bases). Trimming removed 5 bases from V and 0 bases from J, with 8 bases in between. CDR3 size: 14 residues. CDR3 nucleotides: TGTGCCAGCAGTCGAGGGGACTCTGGAAACACCATATATTTT. Its protein product is CASSRGDSGNTIYF.

This clonotype was counted ten times or more. The genes are TRBV2 and TRBJ1-6; unclear D gene. V was cut by 2 bases and J by 7 bases, with 12 bases left in between. The germline gives CDR1 SNHLY, CDR2 FYNNEI. The CDR3 runs 15 residues. CDR3 loop: CASSERQTQNSPLHF. For the CDR3, the DNA is TGTGCCAGCAGTGAAAGGCAGACACAGAATTCACCCCTCCACTTT.

This clonotype was observed a few times. The gene calls are TRBV20-1 and TRBJ1-5; the match to TRBD1 covers 11 bases. Trimming took 4 bases from V and 5 from J; bases not matched to a gene: 7. The V gene's germline CDR1 is DFQATT and CDR2 SNEGSKA (reference sequence). The CDR3 covers 15 residues. The CDR3 nucleotides are TGCAGTGCTATAAAAGGGACAGGGGGTCATCAGCCCCAGCATTTT. This translates into CSAIKGTGGHQPQHF.

This clonotype was observed a few times. The V call is TRBV25-1, the J call TRBJ1-2; 8 bases are a match to TRBD1. CDR1 and CDR2 from the germline V gene are MGHDK and SYGVNS. The V segment lost 6 bases and the J segment 3 bases; nucleotides outside the gene matches: 6. The CDR3 totals 14 residues. CDR3 nucleotides: TGTGCCAGCAGATTGACAGGGGAGGACTATGGCTACACCTTC. It encodes CASRLTGEDYGYTF.

The chain links TRBV28 to TRBJ1-6; TRBD1 matches 7 bases. Germline loops: CDR1 MDHEN, CDR2 SYDVKM. The trim removed 5 bases at V and 7 bases at J, leaving 8 bases unmatched. The CDR3 is made up of 15 amino acids. CDR3 residues: CASSPVDRVNSPLHF. The DNA of the CDR3 is TGTGCCAGCAGTCCTGTCGACAGGGTAAATTCACCCCTCCACTTT.

In this sample, this clonotype turned up once. The gene calls are TRBV4-1 and TRBJ2-7; 8 bases match TRBD1. The CDR3 is 16 residues long. In germline, CDR1 is MGHRA, CDR2 YSYEKL. V lost 0 bases to trimming and J lost 4 bases; unmatched junction nucleotides: 8. The CDR3 DNA reads TGCGCCAGCAGCCAAGATAATCCAGGGGGCCCATACGAGCAGTACTTC. This sequence encodes CASSQDNPGGPYEQYF.

This chain links TRBV24-1 with TRBJ2-4, with D perhaps matching TRBD2 (6 bases). This CDR3 contains 16 residues. V gave up 4 bases and J gave up 0 bases, with 12 bases separating them. Germline assignment: CDR1 KGHDR and CDR2 SFDVKD. The CDR3 region is CATSDSGGIAKNIQYF. The CDR3 nucleotides read TGTGCCACCAGTGACTCCGGGGGTATAGCCAAAAACATTCAGTACTTC.

In this sample, this clonotype turned up many times. The chain uses TRBV6-1 and TRBJ2-2; tentative D call: TRBD2 (5 bases). This CDR3 spans 16 amino acids. Germline CDR1 is MNHNS and CDR2 is SASEGT. Trimming pared 6 bases from V and 3 bases from J, leaving 17 bases between. The DNA for the CDR3 is TGTGCCAGCAGCCCAAGGAAGGGAGCGGACACCGGGGAGCTGTTTTTT. It encodes CASSPRKGADTGELFF.

This clonotype was detected many times. CDR3 protein: CSAREPVGETQYF. CDR3 nucleotides: TGCAGTGCTAGAGAGCCAGTCGGCGAGACCCAGTACTTC. The V and J genes are TRBV20-1 and TRBJ2-5; D ambiguous. The V end lost 0 bases, the J end lost 5 bases, and 10 bases lay between the germline ends. The CDR3 is made up of 13 amino acids. CDR1 and CDR2 (germline): DFQATT, SNEGSKA (reference sequence).

V is TRBV2 and J is TRBJ2-7; D remains ambiguous. Trimming cost V 6 bases and J 1 base, with 16 bases left between them. The CDR3 has 15 amino acids. CDR1 is SNHLY and CDR2 is FYNNEI in the germline V gene. CDR3 sequence reads: CASRSNPDLSYEQYF. The CDR3 DNA is TGTGCCAGCAGATCAAACCCGGACCTATCCTACGAGCAGTACTTC.

This clonotype was detected many times. The chain is built from TRBV7-6 and TRBJ1-4; 8 bases agree with TRBD1. After removal of 5 bases from V and 7 bases from J, the junction contained 6 bases not matched to a gene. The CDR3 length is 14 residues. Germline V lookup: CDR1 SGHVS, CDR2 FNYEAQ. The chain's CDR3 is CASSRDRFVEKLFF. In DNA, the CDR3 is TGTGCCAGCAGCCGGGACAGGTTCGTTGAAAAACTGTTTTTT.

The sample holds many counts of this clonotype. This chain uses TRBV3-1 with TRBJ1-2, with D unclear. The CDR3 is made up of 14 amino acids. Trimming stripped 3 bases from V and 5 bases from J, with 13 bases between. CDR1 is LGHDT, CDR2 YNNKEL, per germline (reference sequence). The chain's CDR3 is CASSQGSLYYGYTF. The CDR3 bases are TGTGCCAGCAGCCAGGGGAGTCTTTATTATGGCTACACCTTC.

This clonotype was found many times. CDR3 coding DNA: TGTGCCAGCAGGACAGGGGGCGCAGGGACCGGCAATCAGCCCCAGCATTTT. Translating gives CASRTGGAGTGNQPQHF. This chain uses TRBV12-3 or TRBV12-4 with TRBJ1-5, with TRBD1 identical over 10 bases. J lost 2 bases, V lost 6 bases, and 10 bases had no gene match. This CDR3 contains 17 residues.

This clonotype has a count of ten or more. V usage is TRBV6-1 and J usage is TRBJ1-1; 8 bases match TRBD1. Germline V gives CDR1 MNHNS, CDR2 SASEGT. Trimming cost V 5 bases and J 1 base; bases outside gene matches: 6. The CDR3 contains 15 residues. The CDR3 sequence: CASSYHQGANTEAFF. DNA for the CDR3: TGTGCCAGCAGTTATCATCAGGGGGCGAACACTGAAGCTTTCTTT.

V is TRBV19 and J is TRBJ2-7, with 7 bases fitting TRBD2. This CDR3 contains 16 residues. CDR1 is LNHDA and CDR2 is SQIVND in the germline V gene (reference sequence). The ends lost 3 bases at V and 0 bases at J; junction bases unmatched: 8. CDR3 sequence reads: CASSITSASTSYEQYF. The CDR3 DNA follows: TGTGCCAGTAGTATTACTAGCGCCTCCACCTCCTACGAGCAGTACTTC.

This clonotype has ten or more counts. The gene calls are TRBV20-1 and TRBJ2-4; 8 bases line up with TRBD1. The CDR3 consists of 12 residues. Germline V CDR1 and CDR2: DFQATT, SNEGSKA (reference sequence). Germline trimming cut 1 base from V and 7 bases from J; bases unmatched to any gene: 0. CDR3 amino acids: CSARGQGNIQYF. The CDR3 coding sequence is TGCAGTGCTAGAGGACAGGGGAACATTCAGTACTTC.

This rearrangement joins TRBV4-1 to TRBJ1-1, with 7 bases identical to TRBD1. In germline, CDR1 is MGHRA, CDR2 YSYEKL. The CDR3 is 17 residues long. V lost 0 bases to trimming and J lost 0 bases; unmatched junction nucleotides: 7. The CDR3 is CASSQERDSYMNTEAFF. CDR3 DNA: TGCGCCAGCAGCCAAGAACGGGACAGTTATATGAACACTGAAGCTTTCTTT.